These T cell receptor beta chains were read from a single sample in a study of T cell repertoires in cytomegalovirus infection. These receptors have no identified antigens. TCRdb called the reads again in MiXCR, with one record for every CDR3 protein. The sample records around 120,000 distinct CDR3 sequences, 20% to 30% being singletons. The sample consisted of PBMCs, sequenced either directly or after in vitro stimulation (not recorded which). The receptors were sampled from a human donor in good health (CMV status not recorded). Some clones in this sample may be carry-over from other donors' samples. The CDR3 runs from the conserved cysteine through the conserved F or W. The D gene is left open where the match is weak. The size of a clone is reported for some rows only, either as once, few or many, or as a class for expanded clones.

CDR3nt: TGTGCCAGCATCCAAGACAGACTGAACACTGAAGCTTTCTTT
CDR3aa: CASIQDRLNTEAFF
j_gene: TRBJ1-1
v_gene: TRBV7-2
d_gene: .
abundance: .

CDR3nt: TGCAGTGCTAGAGATCCCACTAGCGGGTTCACTGAGCAGTTCTTC
CDR3aa: CSARDPTSGFTEQFF
j_gene: TRBJ2-1
v_gene: TRBV20-1
d_gene: TRBD2
abundance: .

CDR3nt: TGTGCCAGTTGGGAGGGGGGACGGCAGCCCCAGCATTTT
CDR3aa: CASWEGGRQPQHF
j_gene: TRBJ1-5
v_gene: TRBV19
d_gene: .
abundance: .

CDR3nt: TGTGCCAGTAGTGCCAGGCGAGGGGACAATCAGCCCCAGCATTTT
CDR3aa: CASSARRGDNQPQHF
j_gene: TRBJ1-5
v_gene: TRBV19
d_gene: .
abundance: few

CDR3nt: TGTGCCAGCAGCTTAGGCCTCTCCTCGGCTAATACGCAGTATTTT
CDR3aa: CASSLGLSSANTQYF
j_gene: TRBJ2-3
v_gene: TRBV7-2
d_gene: .
abundance: many

CDR3nt: TGTGCCAGTGAACCGGGACAGGGGAACACCGGGGAGCTGTTTTTT
CDR3aa: CASEPGQGNTGELFF
j_gene: TRBJ2-2
v_gene: TRBV6-2/TRBV6-3
d_gene: TRBD1
abundance: .

CDR3nt: TGCAGCGTTTGGGGGATCCGGGGGGCTCTGCTAATGAACACTGAAGCTTTCTTT
CDR3aa: CSVWGIRGALLMNTEAFF
j_gene: TRBJ1-1
v_gene: TRBV29-1
d_gene: .
abundance: .

CDR3nt: TGTGCCAGCACTCCGGGACAGACCTACGAGCAGTTCTTC
CDR3aa: CASTPGQTYEQFF
j_gene: TRBJ2-1
v_gene: TRBV28
d_gene: TRBD1
abundance: .

CDR3nt: TGTGCCAGCAGTCATACCCTGGGGGGAATTGAGCCCCAGCATTTT
CDR3aa: CASSHTLGGIEPQHF
j_gene: TRBJ1-5
v_gene: TRBV7-9
d_gene: .
abundance: .

CDR3nt: TGTGCCAGCCGGACTAGCCCCGACGAGCAGTACTTC
CDR3aa: CASRTSPDEQYF
j_gene: TRBJ2-7
v_gene: TRBV6-5
d_gene: TRBD2
abundance: .

CDR3nt: TGTGCCAGCGGCTTGATATCGTTCAATGAGCAGTTCTTC
CDR3aa: CASGLISFNEQFF
j_gene: TRBJ2-1
v_gene: TRBV7-2
d_gene: .
abundance: .

CDR3nt: TGTGCCAGCAGTTGGTCGGCAGACACTGAAGCTTTCTTT
CDR3aa: CASSWSADTEAFF
j_gene: TRBJ1-1
v_gene: TRBV27
d_gene: .
abundance: .

CDR3nt: TGTGCCAGCAGCAGAGGGGTAGGGGCCGGCACTGAAGCTTTCTTT
CDR3aa: CASSRGVGAGTEAFF
j_gene: TRBJ1-1
v_gene: TRBV7-2
d_gene: .
abundance: .